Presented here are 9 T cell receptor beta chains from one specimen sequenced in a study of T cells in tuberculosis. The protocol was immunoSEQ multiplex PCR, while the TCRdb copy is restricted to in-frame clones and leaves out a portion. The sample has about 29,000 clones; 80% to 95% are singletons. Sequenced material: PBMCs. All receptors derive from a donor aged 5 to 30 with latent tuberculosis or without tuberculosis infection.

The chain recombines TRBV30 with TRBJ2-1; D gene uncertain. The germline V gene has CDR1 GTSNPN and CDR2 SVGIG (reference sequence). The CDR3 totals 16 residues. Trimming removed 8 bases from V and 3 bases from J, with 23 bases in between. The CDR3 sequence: CARSAEAPPNYNEQFF. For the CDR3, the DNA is TGTGCCAGATCCGCCGAGGCTCCCCCGAACTACAATGAGCAGTTCTTC.

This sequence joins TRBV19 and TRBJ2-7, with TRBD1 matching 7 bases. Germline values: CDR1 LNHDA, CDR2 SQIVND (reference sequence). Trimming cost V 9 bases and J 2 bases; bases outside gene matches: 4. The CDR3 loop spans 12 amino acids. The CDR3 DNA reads TGTGCCAGCAGACAGGGCGCCTACGAGCAGTACTTC. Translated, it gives CASRQGAYEQYF.

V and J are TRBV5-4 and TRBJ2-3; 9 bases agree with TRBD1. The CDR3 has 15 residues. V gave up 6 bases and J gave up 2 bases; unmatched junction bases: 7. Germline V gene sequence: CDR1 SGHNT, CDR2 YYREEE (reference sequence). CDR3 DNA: TGTGCCAGCATCGACCGGGACAGGGACACAGATACGCAGTATTTT. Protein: CASIDRDRDTDTQYF.

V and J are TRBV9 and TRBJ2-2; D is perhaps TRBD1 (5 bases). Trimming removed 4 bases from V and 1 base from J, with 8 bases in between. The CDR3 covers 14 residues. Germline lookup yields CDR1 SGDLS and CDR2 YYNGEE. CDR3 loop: CASSFGQNTGELFF. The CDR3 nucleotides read TGTGCCAGCAGCTTTGGACAGAACACCGGGGAGCTGTTTTTT.

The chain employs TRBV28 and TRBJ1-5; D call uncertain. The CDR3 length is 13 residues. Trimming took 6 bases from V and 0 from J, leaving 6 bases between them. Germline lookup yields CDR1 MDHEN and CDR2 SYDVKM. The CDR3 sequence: CASSLVSNQPQHF. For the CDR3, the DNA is TGTGCCAGCAGCCTCGTTAGCAATCAGCCCCAGCATTTT.

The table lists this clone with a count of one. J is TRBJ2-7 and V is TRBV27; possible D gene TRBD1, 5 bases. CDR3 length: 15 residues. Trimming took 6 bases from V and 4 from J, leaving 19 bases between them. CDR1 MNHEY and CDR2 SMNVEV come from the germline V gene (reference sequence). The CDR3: CASSPRQLALYEQYF. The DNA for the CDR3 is TGTGCCAGCAGCCCGAGACAGTTGGCGCTTTACGAGCAGTACTTC.

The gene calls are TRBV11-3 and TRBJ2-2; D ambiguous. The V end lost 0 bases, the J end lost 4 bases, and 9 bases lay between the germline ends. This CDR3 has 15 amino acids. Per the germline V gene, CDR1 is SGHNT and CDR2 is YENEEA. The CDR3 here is CASSLDGQSTGELFF. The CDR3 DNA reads TGTGCCAGCAGCTTAGATGGGCAATCCACCGGGGAGCTGTTTTTT.

CDR3 residues: CASSLGQGNEQFF. The CDR3 bases are TGTGCCAGCAGCCTTGGACAGGGCAATGAGCAGTTCTTC. This sequence joins TRBV7-6 and TRBJ2-1; 8 bases map to TRBD1. In germline, CDR1 is SGHVS, CDR2 FNYEAQ. V was pared by 5 bases and J by 6 bases, with 3 bases of the junction left unmatched. The CDR3 spans 13 residues.

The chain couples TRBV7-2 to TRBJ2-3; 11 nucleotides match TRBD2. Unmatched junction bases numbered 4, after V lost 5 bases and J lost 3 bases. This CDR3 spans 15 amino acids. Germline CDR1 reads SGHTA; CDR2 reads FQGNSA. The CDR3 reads CASSLTSGITDTQYF. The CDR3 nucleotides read TGTGCCAGCAGCCTGACTAGCGGGATTACAGATACGCAGTATTTT.